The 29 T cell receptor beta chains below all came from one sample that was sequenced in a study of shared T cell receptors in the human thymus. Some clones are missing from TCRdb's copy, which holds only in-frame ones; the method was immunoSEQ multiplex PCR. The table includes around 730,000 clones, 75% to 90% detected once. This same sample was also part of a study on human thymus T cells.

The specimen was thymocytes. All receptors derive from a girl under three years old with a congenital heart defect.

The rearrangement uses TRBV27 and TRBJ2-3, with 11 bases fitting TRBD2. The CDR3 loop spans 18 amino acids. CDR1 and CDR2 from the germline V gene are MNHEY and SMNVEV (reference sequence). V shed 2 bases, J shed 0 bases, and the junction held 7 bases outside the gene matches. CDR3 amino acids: CASSLILAGGSSTDTQYF. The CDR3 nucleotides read TGTGCCAGCAGTTTAATCCTAGCGGGGGGCTCTAGCACAGATACGCAGTATTTT.

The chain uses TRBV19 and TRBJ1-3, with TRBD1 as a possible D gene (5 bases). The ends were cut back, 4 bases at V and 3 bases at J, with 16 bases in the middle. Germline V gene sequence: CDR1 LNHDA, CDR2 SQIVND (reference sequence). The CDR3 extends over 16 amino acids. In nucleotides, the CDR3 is TGTGCCAGTAGTACAGGGTCCCAACTCTGTGGAAACACCATATATTTT. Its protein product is CASSTGSQLCGNTIYF.

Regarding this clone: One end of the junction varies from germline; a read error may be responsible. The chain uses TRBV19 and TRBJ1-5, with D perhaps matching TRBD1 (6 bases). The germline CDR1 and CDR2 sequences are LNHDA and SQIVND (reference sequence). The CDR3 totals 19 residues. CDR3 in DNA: TGTGCCAGCAGTAGGGACCGAGATAACCCGGGACACCCAAATCAGCCCCAGCATTTT. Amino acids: CASSRDRDNPGHPNQPQHF.

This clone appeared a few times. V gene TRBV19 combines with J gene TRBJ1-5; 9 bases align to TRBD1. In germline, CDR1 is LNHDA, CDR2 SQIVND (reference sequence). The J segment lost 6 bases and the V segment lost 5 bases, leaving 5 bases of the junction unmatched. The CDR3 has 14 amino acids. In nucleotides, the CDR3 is TGTGCCAGTAGTCCTGGACAGGGGACTCAGCCCCAGCATTTT. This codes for CASSPGQGTQPQHF.

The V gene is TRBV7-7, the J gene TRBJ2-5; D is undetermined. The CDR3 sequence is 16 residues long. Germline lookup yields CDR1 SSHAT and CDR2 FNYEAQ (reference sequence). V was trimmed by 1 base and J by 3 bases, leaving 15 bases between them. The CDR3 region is CASSLGPRLYEETQYF. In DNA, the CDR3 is TGTGCCAGCAGCTTAGGTCCGAGACTCTACGAAGAGACCCAGTACTTC.

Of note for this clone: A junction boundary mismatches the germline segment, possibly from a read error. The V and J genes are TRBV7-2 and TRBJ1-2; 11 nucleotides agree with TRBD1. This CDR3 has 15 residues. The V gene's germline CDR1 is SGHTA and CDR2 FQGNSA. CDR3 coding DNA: TGTGCCAGCAGACCTGCTCCGGGACAGGGGGATGGGTACACCTTC. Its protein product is CASRPAPGQGDGYTF.

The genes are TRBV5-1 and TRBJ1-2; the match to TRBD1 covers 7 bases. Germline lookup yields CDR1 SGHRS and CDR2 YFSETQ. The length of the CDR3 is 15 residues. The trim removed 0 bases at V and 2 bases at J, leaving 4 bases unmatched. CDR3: CASSLGSQGNYGYTF. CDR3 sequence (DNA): TGCGCCAGCAGCTTGGGATCACAGGGGAACTATGGCTACACCTTC. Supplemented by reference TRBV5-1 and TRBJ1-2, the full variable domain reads KAGVTQTPRYLIKTRGQQVTLSCSPISGHRSVSWYQQTPGQGLQFLFEYFSETQRNKGNFPGRFSGRQFSNSRSEMNVSTLELGDSALYLCASSLGSQGNYGYTFGSGTRLTVV.

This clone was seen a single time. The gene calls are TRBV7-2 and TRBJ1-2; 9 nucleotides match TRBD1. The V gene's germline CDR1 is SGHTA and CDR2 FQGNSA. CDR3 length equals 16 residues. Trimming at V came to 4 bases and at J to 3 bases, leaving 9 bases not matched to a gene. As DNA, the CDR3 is TGTGCCAGCAGCTATACCGGGACAGGGTTTTACTATGGCTACACCTTC. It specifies CASSYTGTGFYYGYTF.

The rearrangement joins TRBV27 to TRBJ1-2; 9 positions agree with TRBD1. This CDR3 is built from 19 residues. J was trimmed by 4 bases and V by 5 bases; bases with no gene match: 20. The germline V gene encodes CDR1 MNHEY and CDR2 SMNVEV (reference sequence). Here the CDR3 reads CASSTQRGTGSRIGYGYTF. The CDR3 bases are TGTGCCAGCAGTACGCAACGCGGGACAGGGAGTAGGATAGGCTATGGCTACACCTTC.

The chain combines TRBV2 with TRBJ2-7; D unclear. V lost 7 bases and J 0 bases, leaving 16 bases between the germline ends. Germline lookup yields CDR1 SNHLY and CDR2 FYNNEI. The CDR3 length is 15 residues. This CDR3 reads CASTPPGGSSYEQYF. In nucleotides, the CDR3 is TGTGCCAGCACTCCCCCGGGTGGCAGCTCCTACGAGCAGTACTTC.

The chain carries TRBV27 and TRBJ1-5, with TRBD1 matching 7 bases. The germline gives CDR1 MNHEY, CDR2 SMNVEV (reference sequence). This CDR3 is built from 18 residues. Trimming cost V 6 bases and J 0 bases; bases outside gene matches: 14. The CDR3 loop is CASRAGTDYSYSNQPQHF. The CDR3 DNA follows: TGTGCCAGCAGGGCCGGGACAGACTATTCTTATAGCAATCAGCCCCAGCATTTT.

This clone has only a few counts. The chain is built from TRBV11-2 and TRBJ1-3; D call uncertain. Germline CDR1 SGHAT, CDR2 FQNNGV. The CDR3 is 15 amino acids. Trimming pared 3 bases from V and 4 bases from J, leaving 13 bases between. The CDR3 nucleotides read TGTGCCAGCAGCTTGGGAGGGTTCGGAGGAAACACCATATATTTT. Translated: CASSLGGFGGNTIYF.

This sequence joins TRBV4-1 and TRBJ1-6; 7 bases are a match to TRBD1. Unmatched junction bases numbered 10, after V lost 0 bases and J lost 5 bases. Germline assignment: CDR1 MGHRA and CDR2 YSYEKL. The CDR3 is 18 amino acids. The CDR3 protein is CASSQDHLGQDNNSPLHF. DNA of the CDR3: TGCGCCAGCAGCCAAGATCATCTAGGACAGGATAATAATTCACCCCTCCACTTT.

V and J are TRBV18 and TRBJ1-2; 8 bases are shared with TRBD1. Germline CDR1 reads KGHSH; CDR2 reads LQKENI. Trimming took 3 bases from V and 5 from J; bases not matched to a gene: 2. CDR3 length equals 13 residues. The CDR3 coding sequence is TGTGCCAGCTCACCGACAGGGGAGTATGGCTACACCTTC. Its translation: CASSPTGEYGYTF.

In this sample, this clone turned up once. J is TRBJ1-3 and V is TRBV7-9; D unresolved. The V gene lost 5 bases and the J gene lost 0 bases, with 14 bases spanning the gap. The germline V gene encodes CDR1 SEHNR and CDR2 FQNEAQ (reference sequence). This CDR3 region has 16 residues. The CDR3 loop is CASSIKPGFSGNTIYF. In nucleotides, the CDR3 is TGTGCCAGCAGCATTAAACCGGGGTTCTCTGGAAACACCATATATTTT.

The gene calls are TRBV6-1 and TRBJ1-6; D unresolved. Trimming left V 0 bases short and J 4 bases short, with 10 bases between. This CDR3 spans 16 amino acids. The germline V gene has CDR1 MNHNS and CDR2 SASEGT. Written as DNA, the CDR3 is TGTGCCAGCAGTGAAGCTCACAGCCTATATAATTCACCCCTCCACTTT. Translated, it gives CASSEAHSLYNSPLHF.

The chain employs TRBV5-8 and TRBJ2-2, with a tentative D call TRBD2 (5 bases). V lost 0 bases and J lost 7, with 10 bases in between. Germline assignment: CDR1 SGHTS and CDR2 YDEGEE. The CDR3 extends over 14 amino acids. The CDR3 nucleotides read TGTGCCAGCAGCTTGGAGTGGGAGAACGGGGAGCTGTTTTTT. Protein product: CASSLEWENGELFF.

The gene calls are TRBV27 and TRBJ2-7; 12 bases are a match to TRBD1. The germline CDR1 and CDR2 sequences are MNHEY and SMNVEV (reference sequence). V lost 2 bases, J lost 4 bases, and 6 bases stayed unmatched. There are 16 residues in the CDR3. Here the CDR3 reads CASSLGPGQGAYEQYF. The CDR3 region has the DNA TGTGCCAGCAGTTTAGGGCCGGGACAGGGGGCTTACGAGCAGTACTTC.

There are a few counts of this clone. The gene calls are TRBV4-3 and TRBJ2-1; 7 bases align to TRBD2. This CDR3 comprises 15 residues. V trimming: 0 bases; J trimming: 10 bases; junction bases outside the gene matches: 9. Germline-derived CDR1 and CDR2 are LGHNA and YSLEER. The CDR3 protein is CASSQDLPGRAEQFF. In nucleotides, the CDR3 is TGCGCCAGCAGCCAAGATTTGCCGGGGAGGGCGGAGCAGTTCTTC.

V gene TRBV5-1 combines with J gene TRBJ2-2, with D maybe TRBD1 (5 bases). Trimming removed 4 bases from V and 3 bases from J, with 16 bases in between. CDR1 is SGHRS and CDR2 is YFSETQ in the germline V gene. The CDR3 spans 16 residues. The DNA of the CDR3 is TGCGCCAGCAGCCAGGGAAGACAGCCCTACACCGGGGAGCTGTTTTTT. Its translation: CASSQGRQPYTGELFF.

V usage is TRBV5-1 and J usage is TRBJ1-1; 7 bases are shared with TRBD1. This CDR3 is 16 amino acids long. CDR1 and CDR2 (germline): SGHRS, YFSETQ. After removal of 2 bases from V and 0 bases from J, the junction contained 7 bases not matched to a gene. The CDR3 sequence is CASSFYLTGMNTEAFF. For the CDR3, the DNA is TGCGCCAGCAGCTTCTACCTGACAGGGATGAACACTGAAGCTTTCTTT.

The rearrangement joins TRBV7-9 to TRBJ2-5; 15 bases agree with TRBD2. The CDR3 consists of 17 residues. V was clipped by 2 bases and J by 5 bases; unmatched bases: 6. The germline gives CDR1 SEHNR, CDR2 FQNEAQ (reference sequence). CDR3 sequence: CASSLWTSGGAGETQYF. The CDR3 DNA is TGTGCCAGCAGCTTATGGACTAGCGGGGGGGCAGGGGAGACCCAGTACTTC.

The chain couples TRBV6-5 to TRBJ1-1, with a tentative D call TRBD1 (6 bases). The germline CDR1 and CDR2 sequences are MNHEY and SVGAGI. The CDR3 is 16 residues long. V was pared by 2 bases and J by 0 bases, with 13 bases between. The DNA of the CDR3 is TGTGCCAGCAGTTACCGGGACACCGACATGAACACTGAAGCTTTCTTT. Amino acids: CASSYRDTDMNTEAFF.

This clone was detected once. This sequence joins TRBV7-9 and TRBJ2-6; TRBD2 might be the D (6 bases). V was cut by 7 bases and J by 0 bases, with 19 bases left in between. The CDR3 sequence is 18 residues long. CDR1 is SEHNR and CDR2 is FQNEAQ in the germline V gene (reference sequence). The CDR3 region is CASKRGDSHPSGANVLTF. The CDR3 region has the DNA TGTGCCAGCAAAAGAGGGGACTCTCATCCCTCTGGGGCCAACGTCCTGACTTTC.

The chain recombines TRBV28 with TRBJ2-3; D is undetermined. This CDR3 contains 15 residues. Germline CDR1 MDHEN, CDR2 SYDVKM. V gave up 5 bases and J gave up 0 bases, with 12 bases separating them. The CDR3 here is CASSVGETSTDTQYF. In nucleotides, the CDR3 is TGTGCCAGCAGTGTCGGCGAGACTAGCACAGATACGCAGTATTTT. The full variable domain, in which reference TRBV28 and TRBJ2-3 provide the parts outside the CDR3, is DVKVTQSSRYLVKRTGEKVFLECVQDMDHENMFWYRQDPGLGLRLIYFSYDVKMKEKGDIPEGYSVSREKKERFSLILESASTNQTSMYLCASSVGETSTDTQYFGPGTRLTVL.

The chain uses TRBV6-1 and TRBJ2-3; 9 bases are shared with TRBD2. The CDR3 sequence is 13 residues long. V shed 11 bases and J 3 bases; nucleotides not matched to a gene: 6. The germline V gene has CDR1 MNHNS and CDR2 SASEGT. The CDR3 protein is CACQAGGTDTQYF. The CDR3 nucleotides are TGTGCCTGCCAGGCGGGGGGGACAGATACGCAGTATTTT.

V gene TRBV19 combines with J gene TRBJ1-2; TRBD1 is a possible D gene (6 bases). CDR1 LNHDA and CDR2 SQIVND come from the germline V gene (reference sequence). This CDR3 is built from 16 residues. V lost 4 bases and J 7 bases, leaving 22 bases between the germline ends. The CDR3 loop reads CASSTPADPRGGGYTF. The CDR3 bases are TGTGCCAGTAGTACCCCCGCTGACCCCCGAGGGGGTGGCTACACCTTC.

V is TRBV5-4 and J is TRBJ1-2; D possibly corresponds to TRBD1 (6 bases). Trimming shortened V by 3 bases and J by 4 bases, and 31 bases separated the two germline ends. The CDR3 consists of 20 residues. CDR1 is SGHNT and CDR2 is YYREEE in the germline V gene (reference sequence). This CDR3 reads CASSYWRGGSTALPLYGYTF. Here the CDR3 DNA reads TGTGCCAGCAGCTATTGGAGGGGGGGGAGTACCGCCCTACCCCTCTATGGCTACACCTTC. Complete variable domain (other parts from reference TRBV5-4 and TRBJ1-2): ETGVTQSPTHLIKTRGQQVTLRCSSQSGHNTVSWYQQALGQGPQFIFQYYREEENGRGNFPPRFSGLQFPNYSSELNVNALELDDSALYLCASSYWRGGSTALPLYGYTFGSGTRLTVV.

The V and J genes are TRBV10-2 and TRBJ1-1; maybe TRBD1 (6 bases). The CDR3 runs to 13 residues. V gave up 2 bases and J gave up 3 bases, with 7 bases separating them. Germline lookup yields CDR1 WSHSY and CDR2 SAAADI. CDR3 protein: CASSERGYTEAFF. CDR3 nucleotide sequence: TGCGCCAGCAGTGAGAGGGGGTACACTGAAGCTTTCTTT.